The 20 T cell receptor beta chains reported below all come from one sample, sequenced in a study of T cells in Graves' hyperthyroidism and ophthalmopathy. RNA transcripts served as the template for amplifying TCR beta CDR3 regions. Primed by the HTBI set, a first-round RT-PCR was run on the TCR CDR3. Each CDR3 protein gets one entry after TCRdb re-called the multiplex PCR reads with MiXCR. The profile shows some 600,000 distinct CDR3 sequences, more than 11% of them singletons. The specimen was blood. The receptors stem from a woman aged 25 to 45 with Graves' hyperthyroidism that later progressed to Graves' ophthalmopathy.

This clonotype was counted ten times or more. V gene TRBV6-2 or TRBV6-3 combines with J gene TRBJ2-2; either TRBD1 or TRBD2 may supply D (5 bases each). V was shortened by 8 bases and J by 3 bases, with 10 bases between the two germline ends. The CDR3 covers 13 residues. CDR1 and CDR2 (germline): MNHEY, SVGEGT. The CDR3 is CASRDGHTGELFF. CDR3 sequence (DNA): TGTGCCAGCCGGGACGGGCACACCGGGGAGCTGTTTTTT.

This clonotype was observed many times. The chain employs TRBV28 and TRBJ2-1; 7 nucleotides agree with TRBD2. The J segment lost 7 bases and the V segment lost 3 bases, leaving 6 bases of the junction unmatched. This CDR3 is 14 amino acids long. Looked up from germline, CDR1 is MDHEN and CDR2 is SYDVKM. CDR3 sequence reads: CASSFQASGNEQFF. The DNA for the CDR3 is TGTGCCAGCAGTTTCCAAGCTAGCGGTAATGAGCAGTTCTTC.

In this sample, this clonotype turned up many times. The chain uses TRBV5-1 and TRBJ2-7; the D gene could be TRBD1 or TRBD2 (5 bases each). V was trimmed by 4 bases and J by 0 bases, leaving 11 bases between them. CDR1 and CDR2 from the germline V gene are SGHRS and YFSETQ. The CDR3 covers 14 residues. In DNA form, the CDR3 reads TGCGCCAGCAGCAGGGACGGAAACTCCTACGAGCAGTACTTC. Amino acid sequence: CASSRDGNSYEQYF.

Ten or more counts support this clonotype. This chain joins TRBV7-8 and TRBJ1-2; TRBD1 is a possible D gene (5 bases). The CDR3 runs 14 residues. V lost 5 bases and J lost 4, with 14 bases in between. Germline-derived CDR1 and CDR2 are SGHVS and FQNEAQ. In DNA, the CDR3 is TGTGCCAGCAGCCAACAGGAGACATCCTATGGCTACACCTTC. Protein sequence: CASSQQETSYGYTF.

There are many counts of this clonotype. V and J are TRBV15 and TRBJ1-2; D is perhaps TRBD1 (5 bases). The V and J ends lost 1 base and 3 bases respectively, with 9 bases between them. The CDR3 loop spans 14 amino acids. Germline CDR1 reads LNHNV; CDR2 reads YYDKDF (reference sequence). The CDR3 coding sequence is TGTGCCACCAGCAGAGTTGACAGATACTATGGCTACACCTTC. Its translation is CATSRVDRYYGYTF.

Ten or more counts support this clonotype. For the CDR3, the DNA is TGTGCCAGCAGTTGGGAGCGACTCCCGCAAGGACTATGGAAGCAGTTCTTC. This sequence encodes CASSWERLPQGLWKQFF. This chain links TRBV12-3 or TRBV12-4 with TRBJ2-1, with a weak D call TRBD2 (6 bases). The CDR3 is 17 residues long. Trimming left V 4 bases short and J 11 bases short, with 27 bases between.

This clonotype turned up a few times. This sequence joins TRBV5-6 and TRBJ2-6; D is possibly TRBD2 (5 bases). Trimming cost V 4 bases and J 2 bases, with 13 bases left between them. The CDR3 contains 16 residues. CDR1 and CDR2 from the germline V gene are SGHDT and YYEEEE. Written as DNA, the CDR3 is TGTGCCAGCAGCCGGAGTCTCGGGGCTGGGGCCAACGTCCTGACTTTC. This encodes CASSRSLGAGANVLTF.

As to this clonotype: A read error is possible here, since a much larger clone lies one base away. The conserved phenylalanine or tryptophan normally closing the CDR3 is absent here, so this likely arose from a read error. This sequence joins TRBV6-2 or TRBV6-3 and TRBJ2-5, with 7 nucleotides matching TRBD2. Per germline, CDR1 MNHEY and CDR2 SVGEGT. Trimming cost V 4 bases and J 5 bases; bases outside gene matches: 4. The CDR3 covers 13 residues. CDR3 coding DNA: TGTGCCAGCAGTTTGGACGGGAGGGAGACCCAGTACCTC. Translation: CASSLDGRETQYL.

This clonotype was detected many times. The chain links TRBV11-2 to TRBJ2-3, with D perhaps TRBD1 or TRBD2 (5 bases each). CDR1 is SGHAT and CDR2 is FQNNGV in the germline V gene. The V end lost 4 bases, the J end lost 2 bases, and 16 bases lay between the germline ends. The CDR3 consists of 16 residues. CDR3 DNA sequence: TGTGCCAGCAGCTCCATAAGGGACGGCTCCACAGATACGCAGTATTTT. This gives the protein CASSSIRDGSTDTQYF.

Remarks on this clonotype: A much larger clonotype is one base distant, so this may be a read error. V is TRBV29-1 and J is TRBJ2-4; unclear D gene. V lost 1 base, J lost 1 base, and 8 bases lay in between. Germline CDR1 SQVTM, CDR2 ANQGSEA. The CDR3 is made up of 14 amino acids. CDR3 coding DNA: TGCAGCGTTGAAGGGGTACTGGCCAAAAACATTCAGTACTTC. Amino acids: CSVEGVLAKNIQYF.

V and J are TRBV18 and TRBJ2-1, with TRBD2 matching 14 bases. This CDR3 is built from 19 residues. CDR1 and CDR2 (germline): KGHSH, LQKENI. Unmatched junction bases numbered 10, after V lost 2 bases and J lost 4 bases. CDR3 sequence: CASSPRQGLAGDLYNEQFF. CDR3 coding DNA: TGTGCCAGCTCACCAAGACAGGGACTAGCGGGAGACTTATACAATGAGCAGTTCTTC.

This clonotype was found many times. The gene calls are TRBV27 and TRBJ1-6; TRBD1 is a possible D gene (6 bases). Trimming took off 5 bases at V and 7 bases at J, with 15 bases between the two ends. Germline-derived CDR1 and CDR2 are MNHEY and SMNVEV (reference sequence). The CDR3 covers 15 residues. CDR3 loop: CASSLHRVGNSPLHF. DNA of the CDR3: TGTGCCAGCAGTCTTCACAGGGTGGGGAATTCACCCCTCCACTTT.

This clonotype was seen a few times. The CDR3 loop is CSHPGVWSGSNYGYTF. The CDR3 DNA is TGCAGTCATCCCGGGGTATGGAGTGGGTCTAACTATGGCTACACCTTC. V is TRBV20-1 and J is TRBJ1-2; D uncertain. The CDR3 has 16 residues. CDR1 and CDR2 (germline): DFQATT, SNEGSKA (reference sequence). V gave up 8 bases and J gave up 0 bases, with 22 bases separating them.

The rearrangement uses TRBV7-9 and TRBJ1-4; D gene unclear. The V gene lost 0 bases and the J gene lost 8 bases, with 7 bases spanning the gap. This CDR3 is 13 amino acids long. From germline, CDR1 is SEHNR and CDR2 FQNEAQ (reference sequence). The CDR3 region is CASSLAGMEKLFF. CDR3 sequence (DNA): TGTGCCAGCAGCTTAGCAGGGATGGAAAAACTGTTTTTT.

This clonotype was picked up a small number of times. The J gene is TRBJ2-7, the V gene TRBV7-2; D could derive from TRBD1 or TRBD2 (5 bases each). CDR1 is SGHTA and CDR2 is FQGNSA in the germline V gene. V was clipped by 7 bases and J by 7 bases, with 23 bases between them. The CDR3 loop spans 15 amino acids. CDR3 residues: CASNFQGSPRGEQYF. The CDR3 DNA reads as TGTGCCAGCAACTTCCAGGGTAGCCCGCGAGGGGAGCAGTACTTC.

The chain recombines TRBV19 with TRBJ2-1; 7 bases line up with TRBD2. This CDR3 contains 15 residues. V trimming: 6 bases; J trimming: 6 bases; junction bases outside the gene matches: 11. Germline CDR1 and CDR2: LNHDA and SQIVND (reference sequence). In nucleotides, the CDR3 is TGTGCCAGTAGGCTCATGGGAGGGCCGGCCAATGAGCAGTTCTTC. This sequence encodes CASRLMGGPANEQFF. The variable domain in full, completed from reference TRBV19 and TRBJ2-1, reads DGGITQSPKYLFRKEGQNVTLSCEQNLNHDAMYWYRQDPGQGLRLIYYSQIVNDFQKGDIAEGYSVSREKKESFPLTVTSAQKNPTAFYLCASRLMGGPANEQFFGPGTRLTVL.

This clonotype was detected many times. V is TRBV19 and J is TRBJ1-5; D might be TRBD1 (6 bases). V lost 3 bases, J lost 10 bases, and 22 bases lay in between. Germline V gene data show CDR1 as LNHDA and CDR2 as SQIVND (reference sequence). The CDR3 has 16 residues. The CDR3 spells CASSIPMKGGKYPQHF. The DNA of the CDR3 is TGTGCCAGTAGTATCCCAATGAAGGGGGGCAAATACCCCCAGCATTTT.

The chain carries TRBV5-4 and TRBJ2-7, with D perhaps TRBD1 (6 bases). The germline V gene encodes CDR1 SGHNT and CDR2 YYREEE (reference sequence). The CDR3 extends over 15 amino acids. The V end was cut by 0 bases, the J end by 3 bases, with 13 bases between. DNA of the CDR3: TGTGCCAGCAGCTTGGCTGGGGGCGATGGCTACGAGCAGTACTTC. This sequence encodes CASSLAGGDGYEQYF.

This clonotype was recorded at least ten times. The CDR3 DNA follows: TGTGCCAGCAGTGGGGCGGGGGGCGAAGGATCCAGCACTGAAGCTTTCTTT. This encodes CASSGAGGEGSSTEAFF. J is TRBJ1-1 and V is TRBV2, with TRBD1 as a possible D gene (6 bases). This CDR3 comprises 17 residues. The V gene lost 4 bases and the J gene lost 4 bases, with 22 bases spanning the gap. Germline assignment: CDR1 SNHLY and CDR2 FYNNEI.

This clonotype was counted a few times. The chain couples TRBV24-1 to TRBJ2-7, with 9 positions matching TRBD1. J gave up 6 bases and V 7 bases, and 3 bases lay outside the gene matches. In germline, CDR1 is KGHDR, CDR2 SFDVKD. This CDR3 is 12 amino acids long. CDR3 sequence reads: CATRGTGTEQYF. The DNA of the CDR3 is TGTGCCACCAGGGGGACAGGGACCGAGCAGTACTTC.